This T cell receptor beta chain was identified in a study of CD8+CD57+ T cells in acquired aplastic anemia. Across the whole study: Sorted cells (CD4+ and CD8+) yielded DNA amounts that averaged 3.2 ug. The study's findings and limits: Statistical testing detected no significant gap in CD8+ Simpson's diversity between patients and controls. A set of twenty-nine CD8+ CDR3 sequences was shared between patients and controls, and these sequences appeared highly expressed in patients.

Patients chosen for sequencing had shown CD8+CD57+ cell expansion by flow cytometry. Severe acquired aplastic anemia was present in all patients. There are many counts of this clonotype. The antigen is undetermined. The template for TCR beta VDJ and CDR3 sequence profiling was genomic DNA. Each CDR3 protein gets one entry after TCRdb re-called the reads with MiXCR. The repertoire holds about 220,000 distinct CDR3 sequences, around 43% seen once, with approximately 8% in the top ten. The CDR3 runs 15 residues. V lost 3 bases and J lost 4, with 16 bases in between. Germline V CDR1 and CDR2: MDHEN, SYDVKM.

The receptor comes from a human donor with aplastic anemia. The sequenced material came from sorted CD4+, CD8+, or CD8+CD57+ T cells (not recorded which) from PBMCs. The chain joins TRBV28 to TRBJ2-7; TRBD1 is a possible D gene (5 bases). CDR3 DNA: TGTGCCAGCAGTTTGAGTGGGCAGACAGTATACGAGCAGTACTTC. It is translated as CASSLSGQTVYEQYF.